The sequence of this TCR beta chain was determined in a study of blood T cells in healthy people across ages. Study-wide results and limits: Donor CMV status, an unknown factor, possibly confounded changes in expanded clonotypes. Across the age range, TCR beta diversity per million T cells fell in a roughly linear way.

Germline V gives CDR1 KGHDR, CDR2 SFDVKD. Trimming stripped 4 bases from V and 3 bases from J, with 16 bases between. The length of the CDR3 is 16 residues. Then a second PCR, running about 6 to 12 cycles, was carried out with a sample-barcoded 5' primer and a J-beta primer mix. Each cDNA molecule received a tag from a template-switch adaptor that had 12 random nucleotides. Each CDR3 protein is one row after TCRdb ran MiXCR on the 5' RACE reads. The data show about 940,000 distinct CDR3 sequences, 40% to 60% seen once. This clonotype was detected many times. No antigen is known for it. The TCR sequence derives from a man aged 25-45 years in good health. This sequence joins TRBV24-1 and TRBJ2-3, with D possibly matching TRBD1 (6 bases). The sequenced sample consisted of blood. CDR3 loop: CATSDRGRQGTDTQYF. The CDR3 region has the DNA TGTGCCACCAGTGACCGGGGACGCCAGGGGACAGATACGCAGTATTTT.